One sample yielded the 22 T cell receptor beta chains listed below, sequenced in a study of blood T cell repertoires in COVID-19. The assay was immunoSEQ multiplex PCR, and TCRdb's table has in-frame clones only and misses some. In the table there are 380,000 or so clones, more than 70% of which are singletons. Sequenced sample: peripheral blood. The receptors originated from a man between 35 and 55 years old with acute or convalescent COVID-19.

The chain combines TRBV5-8 with TRBJ1-3, with TRBD1 matching 9 bases. Unmatched junction bases numbered 11, after V lost 4 bases and J lost 6 bases. This CDR3 has 16 residues. Per the germline V gene, CDR1 is SGHTS and CDR2 is YDEGEE. This chain's CDR3 is CASSPQGAREKNTIYF. DNA of the CDR3: TGTGCCAGCAGCCCACAGGGGGCGCGGGAAAAAAACACCATATATTTT.

This clone was seen only once. The V call is TRBV11-2, the J call TRBJ2-1, with 7 bases lining up with TRBD1. Germline loops: CDR1 SGHAT, CDR2 FQNNGV. The CDR3 spans 14 residues. Trimming took 5 bases from V and 4 from J; bases not matched to a gene: 5. Written as DNA, the CDR3 is TGTGCCAGCAGCGACCGGGACAGATACAATGAGCAGTTCTTC. Its protein product is CASSDRDRYNEQFF.

V usage is TRBV5-1 and J usage is TRBJ2-7; the match to TRBD1 covers 8 bases. Germline CDR1 is SGHRS and CDR2 is YFSETQ. The CDR3 has 13 amino acids. V gave up 3 bases and J gave up 9 bases; unmatched junction bases: 8. Written as DNA, the CDR3 is TGCGCCAGCAGCTCCGACGGACAGGGAGGGCAGTACTTC. Protein product: CASSSDGQGGQYF.

In DNA, the CDR3 is TGTGCCAGCAGCTTAGATTCGAGTGGGAGGGAAAAACTGTTTTTT. Translation: CASSLDSSGREKLFF. The chain couples TRBV11-3 to TRBJ1-4; D remains ambiguous. This CDR3 is 15 amino acids long. Trimming took off 0 bases at V and 8 bases at J, with 13 bases between the two ends. Germline lookup yields CDR1 SGHNT and CDR2 YENEEA.

The chain has TRBV19 and TRBJ2-2; possible D gene TRBD2, 6 bases. The CDR3 consists of 15 residues. CDR1 is LNHDA and CDR2 is SQIVND in the germline V gene (reference sequence). Between the trimmed V and J ends, which lost 4 bases and 3 bases, there was a span of 12 bases. CDR3 region: CASSTTRGYTGELFF. For the CDR3, the DNA is TGTGCCAGTAGTACGACCCGGGGGTACACCGGGGAGCTGTTTTTT.

This clone was seen just once. The V call is TRBV28, the J call TRBJ1-4; D is ambiguous. CDR3 length: 13 residues. In germline, CDR1 is MDHEN, CDR2 SYDVKM. The germline V and J ends were trimmed by 6 bases and 7 bases, with 12 bases remaining between them. DNA for the CDR3: TGTGCCAGCAGCTTGCCCTCCAGTGAAAAACTGTTTTTT. Amino acids: CASSLPSSEKLFF.

The chain has TRBV7-3 and TRBJ1-1; 8 bases map to TRBD1. V lost 10 bases and J lost 1; bases outside the gene matches: 5. Germline CDR1 and CDR2: SGHTA and FQGTGA. The length of the CDR3 is 13 residues. The CDR3 sequence is CATGQGRNTEAFF. DNA for the CDR3: TGTGCCACCGGACAGGGCAGGAACACTGAAGCTTTCTTT.

The gene calls are TRBV19 and TRBJ2-3; 8 positions agree with TRBD2. Germline loops: CDR1 LNHDA, CDR2 SQIVND (reference sequence). V was pared by 10 bases and J by 3 bases, with 12 bases of the junction left unmatched. This CDR3 has 15 amino acids. In DNA, the CDR3 is TGTGCCACCACCATCGGACAGCGGGAGACAGATACGCAGTATTTT. Translation gives CATTIGQRETDTQYF.

The chain is built from TRBV18 and TRBJ1-2, with D possibly being TRBD1 (5 bases). Trimming left V 3 bases short and J 2 bases short, with 7 bases between. Germline CDR1 and CDR2: KGHSH and LQKENI. The CDR3 covers 13 residues. CDR3 sequence (DNA): TGTGCCAGCTCACCGAGACAGAACTATGGCTACACCTTC. Translating gives CASSPRQNYGYTF.

Worth noting for this clone: The same CDR3 also results from other DNA sequences found in this sample. The chain carries TRBV27 and TRBJ2-1; 12 bases are shared with TRBD2. J gave up 7 bases and V 6 bases, and 7 bases lay outside the gene matches. The CDR3 is 15 amino acids. Germline lookup yields CDR1 MNHEY and CDR2 SMNVEV (reference sequence). The CDR3: CASSFPGLAGNEQFF. CDR3 DNA sequence: TGTGCCAGCAGCTTCCCGGGACTAGCGGGTAATGAGCAGTTCTTC.

V and J are TRBV10-3 and TRBJ1-4; possibly TRBD1 for D (5 bases). Germline V gene data show CDR1 as ENHRY and CDR2 as SYGVKD. V was pared by 6 bases and J by 7 bases, with 9 bases between. The CDR3 length is 12 residues. CDR3 sequence (DNA): TGTGCCATCAGAGGGGAGGGTGAAAAACTGTTTTTT. Translated, it gives CAIRGEGEKLFF.

This chain uses TRBV29-1 with TRBJ2-7; the match to TRBD1 covers 12 bases. Trimming removed 6 bases from V and 7 bases from J; junction bases left unmatched: 4. The CDR3 totals 12 residues. Germline values: CDR1 SQVTM, CDR2 ANQGSEA. CDR3 residues: CSVGQGAGEQYF. Here the CDR3 DNA reads TGCAGCGTGGGACAGGGGGCGGGAGAGCAGTACTTC.

The chain combines TRBV28 with TRBJ1-1; D possibly corresponds to TRBD1 (6 bases). The CDR3 length is 15 residues. The V and J ends lost 6 bases and 2 bases respectively, with 16 bases between them. Germline V gene sequence: CDR1 MDHEN, CDR2 SYDVKM. The CDR3, as DNA: TGTGCCAGCAGCCCGCGGACAGCCCGAAACACTGAAGCTTTCTTT. This codes for CASSPRTARNTEAFF.

This clone appeared once. The rearrangement joins TRBV3-1 (or the pseudogene TRBV3-2) to TRBJ2-2, with TRBD1 matching over 7 bases. CDR3 size: 16 residues. Germline CDR1 LGHDT, CDR2 YNNKEL (reference sequence). V lost 4 bases, J lost 2 bases, and 7 bases stayed unmatched. CDR3 DNA sequence: TGTGCCAGCAGCCTCGACCGGGACAGAAACACCGGGGAGCTGTTTTTT. Protein: CASSLDRDRNTGELFF.

This rearrangement joins TRBV9 to TRBJ1-4; TRBD1 matches at 8 bases. CDR1 is SGDLS, CDR2 YYNGEE, per germline. The V gene end was trimmed by 4 bases and the J gene end by 3 bases; junction bases not matched to a gene: 8. The CDR3 spans 16 residues. CDR3 DNA sequence: TGTGCCAGCAGCCGACAGGGGAGGGAAGCTAATGAAAAACTGTTTTTT. Translating it yields CASSRQGREANEKLFF.

This clone showed up just a few times. The genes are TRBV28 and TRBJ1-4, with D possibly TRBD1 on 5 matching bases. V was clipped by 4 bases and J by 6 bases, with 12 bases between them. The CDR3 has 14 residues. Germline CDR1 is MDHEN and CDR2 is SYDVKM. Here the CDR3 DNA reads TGTGCCAGCAGTTCACAGGTTTGGGATGAAAAACTGTTTTTT. Protein sequence: CASSSQVWDEKLFF. The full variable domain, completed using reference TRBV28 and TRBJ1-4, is DVKVTQSSRYLVKRTGEKVFLECVQDMDHENMFWYRQDPGLGLRLIYFSYDVKMKEKGDIPEGYSVSREKKERFSLILESASTNQTSMYLCASSSQVWDEKLFFGSGTQLSVL.

V and J are TRBV5-1 and TRBJ1-2; D may be TRBD1 (6 bases). Germline-derived CDR1 and CDR2 are SGHRS and YFSETQ. The CDR3 consists of 15 residues. V shed 3 bases and J shed 3 bases, with 15 bases lying between them. The CDR3 here is CASSSSNYRDYGYTF. The CDR3 DNA reads as TGCGCCAGCAGCTCGTCAAATTACAGGGACTATGGCTACACCTTC. Combining the CDR3 with reference TRBV5-1 and TRBJ1-2 gives the whole variable domain KAGVTQTPRYLIKTRGQQVTLSCSPISGHRSVSWYQQTPGQGLQFLFEYFSETQRNKGNFPGRFSGRQFSNSRSEMNVSTLELGDSALYLCASSSSNYRDYGYTFGSGTRLTVV.

The J gene is TRBJ1-5, the V gene TRBV6-6; 8 bases map to TRBD1. The length of the CDR3 is 16 residues. With V trimmed by 6 bases and J by 1 base, 8 bases remained unmatched. Looked up from germline, CDR1 is MNHNY and CDR2 is SVGAGI (reference sequence). CDR3 sequence reads: CASRKGQGGSNQPQHF. The CDR3, as DNA: TGTGCCAGCAGAAAAGGACAGGGCGGGAGCAATCAGCCCCAGCATTTT.

This chain connects TRBV19 to TRBJ2-5; tentatively, D is TRBD2 (6 bases). CDR3 size: 12 residues. Germline V gene lookup returns CDR1 LNHDA and CDR2 SQIVND (reference sequence). The V gene lost 5 bases and the J gene lost 5 bases, with 9 bases spanning the gap. The CDR3 here is CASSALAETQYF. CDR3 coding DNA: TGTGCCAGTAGTGCTCTAGCGGAGACCCAGTACTTC.

The V call is TRBV19, the J call TRBJ1-2; D perhaps matches TRBD1 (5 bases). Per the germline V gene, CDR1 is LNHDA and CDR2 is SQIVND (reference sequence). Trimming pared 5 bases from V and 8 bases from J, leaving 15 bases between. The CDR3 spans 13 residues. CDR3: CASSVLGAGGYTF. The CDR3 nucleotides read TGTGCCAGTAGTGTTTTAGGGGCTGGCGGCTACACCTTC.

J is TRBJ2-2 and V is TRBV11-2; D perhaps matches TRBD1 (5 bases). Germline V gene data show CDR1 as SGHAT and CDR2 as FQNNGV. The CDR3 is made up of 14 amino acids. Trimming shortened V by 2 bases and J by 7 bases, and 11 bases separated the two germline ends. This CDR3 reads CASSLNPQGGELFF. DNA of the CDR3: TGTGCCAGCAGCTTAAATCCGCAGGGCGGGGAGCTGTTTTTT.

The rearrangement uses TRBV4-1 and TRBJ2-3; TRBD1 matches 9 bases. V dropped 1 base and J dropped 3; count of bases not matched to a gene: 8. The CDR3 spans 17 residues. The V gene's germline CDR1 is MGHRA and CDR2 YSYEKL. The CDR3 DNA reads TGCGCCAGCAGCCAAGCTCCGGGACAGGGAAAAACAGATACGCAGTATTTT. Protein: CASSQAPGQGKTDTQYF.